This T cell receptor beta chain was documented in a study of CD8+ T cells in alopecia areata. Study-wide context: Scoring treated patients' severity relied on the percentage of scalp area affected.

Per the germline V gene, CDR1 is SGHAT and CDR2 is FQNNGV. The CDR3 is 13 amino acids. Trimming took off 3 bases at V and 5 bases at J, with 10 bases between the two ends. This clone has just one count. Its antigen is still unknown. Study-wide findings and caveats: Many expanded lesional clones stayed in scalp and blood while on tofacitinib.

Treatment indicated: oral pan-JAK inhibitor, 5-10 mg twice daily. Following RNA extraction, reverse transcription yielded cDNA that acted as the sequencing template. Libraries were prepared by immunoSEQ multiplex PCR; TCRdb keeps only in-frame clonotypes and omits some of them. The repertoire holds some 110,000 clones, with 58% as singletons. The clonotype originates from a human donor with alopecia areata. The sequencing used CD8+ T cells sorted from blood, collected at week 4, from a patient treated with tofacitinib. J is TRBJ2-5 and V is TRBV11-2; TRBD1 or TRBD2 may be the D gene (6 bases each). The CDR3: CASSFGGRETQYF. DNA for the CDR3: TGTGCCAGCAGCTTCGGGGGCCGGGAGACCCAGTACTTC.